The following is a T cell receptor beta chain sequence with its context. TCR beta chains were sequenced at survey level with immunoSEQ. TCRdb keeps only in-frame clones here, not all; method: immunoSEQ multiplex PCR. The data hold nearly 70,000 clones, with 85% to 95% observed a single time. The V gene lost 6 bases and the J gene lost 0 bases, with 6 bases spanning the gap. The CDR3 contains 12 residues. Germline V lookup: CDR1 SNHLY, CDR2 FYNNEI. The V call is TRBV2, the J call TRBJ2-7; D gene ambiguous. The TCR originated in a man in his forties with rheumatoid arthritis. The specimen was PBMCs. The CDR3 bases are TGTGCCAGCAGACCAAACTCCTACGAGCAGTACTTC. This sequence encodes CASRPNSYEQYF.